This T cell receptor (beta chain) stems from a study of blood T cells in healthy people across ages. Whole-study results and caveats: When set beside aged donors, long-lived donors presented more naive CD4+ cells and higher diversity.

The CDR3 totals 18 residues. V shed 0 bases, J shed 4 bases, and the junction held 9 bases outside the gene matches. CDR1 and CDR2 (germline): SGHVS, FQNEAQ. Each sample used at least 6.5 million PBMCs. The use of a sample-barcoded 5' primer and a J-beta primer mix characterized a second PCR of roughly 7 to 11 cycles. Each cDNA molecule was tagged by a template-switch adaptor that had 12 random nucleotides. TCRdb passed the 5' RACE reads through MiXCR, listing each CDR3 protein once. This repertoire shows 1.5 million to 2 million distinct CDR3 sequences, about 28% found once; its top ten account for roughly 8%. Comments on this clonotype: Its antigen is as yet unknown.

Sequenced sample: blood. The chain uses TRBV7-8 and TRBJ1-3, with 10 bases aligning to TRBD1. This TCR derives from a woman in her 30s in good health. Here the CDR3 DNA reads TGTGCCAGCAGCTTAGCGCTATCGGGACAGGGGTCCGGAAACACCATATATTTT. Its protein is CASSLALSGQGSGNTIYF.